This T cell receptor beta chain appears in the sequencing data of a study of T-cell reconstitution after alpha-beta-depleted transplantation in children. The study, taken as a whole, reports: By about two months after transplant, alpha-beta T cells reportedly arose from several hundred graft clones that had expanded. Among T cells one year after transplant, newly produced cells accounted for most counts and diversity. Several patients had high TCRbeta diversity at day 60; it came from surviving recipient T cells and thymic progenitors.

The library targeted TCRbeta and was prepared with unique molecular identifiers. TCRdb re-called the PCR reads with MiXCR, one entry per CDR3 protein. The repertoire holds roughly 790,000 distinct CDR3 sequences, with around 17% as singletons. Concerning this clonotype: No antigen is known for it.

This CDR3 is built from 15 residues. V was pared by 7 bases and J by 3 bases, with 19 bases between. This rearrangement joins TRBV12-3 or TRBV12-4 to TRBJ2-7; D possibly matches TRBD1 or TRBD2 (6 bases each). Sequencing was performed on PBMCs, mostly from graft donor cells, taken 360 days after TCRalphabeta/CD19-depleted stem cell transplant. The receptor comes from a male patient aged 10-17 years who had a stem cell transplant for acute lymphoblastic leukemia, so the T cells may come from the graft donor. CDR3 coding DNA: TGTGCCAGCACCCTTAGGGGGGACGCGGGCTACGAGCAGTACTTC. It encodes CASTLRGDAGYEQYF.